This T cell receptor beta chain was profiled in a study of T cell responses to AZD1222 COVID-19 vaccine. Study-wide results and limits: Distributed over spike, vaccine-associated CD4 TCRs predominated at 160-218 and 743-854. Possibly, clonal diversity was underestimated; donors were largely white British and included more females. The number of AZD1222 recipients seropositive at baseline was only 5 to 7.

Worth noting for this clone: Its specificity is unknown.

Germline V gene sequence: CDR1 LNHDA, CDR2 SQIVND (reference sequence). CDR3 length: 12 residues. V was trimmed by 6 bases and J by 0 bases, leaving 4 bases between them. Method: immunoSEQ multiplex PCR; TCRdb's copy keeps in-frame clones and lacks some. The sample comprises 150,000 to 190,000 clones, 80% to 90% of which are singletons, and more than 6.5% rests with the top ten. This chain uses TRBV19 with TRBJ2-3, with D hard to call. The input for sequencing was peripheral blood, taken after recovery from COVID-19. This TCR was recovered from an adult who had recovered from COVID-19. CDR3 DNA: TGTGCCAGTAGAGCGAGCACAGATACGCAGTATTTT. This gives the protein CASRASTDTQYF.